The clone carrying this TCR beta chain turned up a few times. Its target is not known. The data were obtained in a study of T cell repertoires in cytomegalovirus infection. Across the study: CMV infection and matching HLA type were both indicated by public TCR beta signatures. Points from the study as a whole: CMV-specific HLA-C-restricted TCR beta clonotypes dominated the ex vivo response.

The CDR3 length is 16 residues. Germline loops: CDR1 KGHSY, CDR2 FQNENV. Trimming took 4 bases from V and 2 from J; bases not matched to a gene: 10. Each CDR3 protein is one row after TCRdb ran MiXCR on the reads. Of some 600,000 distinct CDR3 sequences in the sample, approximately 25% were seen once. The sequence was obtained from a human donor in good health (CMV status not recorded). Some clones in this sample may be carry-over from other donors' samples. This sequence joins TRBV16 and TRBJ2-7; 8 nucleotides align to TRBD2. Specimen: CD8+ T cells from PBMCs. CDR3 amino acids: CASSPFKAGGPYEQYF. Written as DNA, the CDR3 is TGTGCCAGCAGCCCCTTCAAGGCGGGGGGTCCCTACGAGCAGTACTTC. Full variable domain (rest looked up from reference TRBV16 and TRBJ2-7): GEEVAQTPKHLVRGEGQKAKLYCAPIKGHSYVFWYQQVLKNEFKFLISFQNENVFDETGMPKERFSAKCLPNSPCSLEIQATKLEDSAVYFCASSPFKAGGPYEQYFGPGTRLTVT.